The 22 T cell receptor beta chains listed next were all sequenced from one sample in a study of CXCR3-negative and CXCR3-positive naive CD8 T cells. Overall study findings and caveats: In CXCR3-positive naive cells, the TRB CDR3s were more hydrophobic than in CXCR3-negative naive cells.

Their antigens remain unidentified. The libraries of TRB cDNA were constructed through 5' RACE using UMI labels. TCRdb reworked the 5' RACE reads into one entry per CDR3 protein, no DNA. The specimen's table records around 160,000 distinct CDR3 sequences. Sequencing was carried out using naive CXCR3+ CD8+ T cells from blood. Subset: CD45RO-CCR7+CD27+CD95- naive CD8+ T cells expressing CXCR3 (TNR3+). The receptors here all came from a human donor in good health. Some clones in this sample may be carry-over from other donors' samples.

V usage is TRBV20-1 and J usage is TRBJ2-1; TCRdb's D call, TRBD2, is unchecked because there is no DNA. Germline loops: CDR1 DFQATT, CDR2 SNEGSKA (reference sequence). There are 17 residues in the CDR3. The CDR3: CSARDILLAEEYNEQFF.

The chain carries TRBV3-1 and TRBJ2-2; there is no DNA to check the TCRdb D call of TRBD2. CDR3 length: 18 amino acids. The germline gives CDR1 LGHDT, CDR2 YNNKEL (reference sequence). The CDR3 loop is CASSLRWEWGPRTGELFF.

This chain uses TRBV7-3 with TRBJ2-1; without DNA, the TCRdb call of TRBD1 cannot be checked. The CDR3 runs to 12 residues. CDR1 is SGHTA and CDR2 is FQGTGA in the germline V gene. The CDR3 spells CASSLGRVEQFF.

The rearrangement links TRBV11-2 to TRBJ2-1; TCRdb names TRBD1, which stays unverified in the absence of DNA. CDR1 SGHAT and CDR2 FQNNGV come from the germline V gene. This CDR3 contains 15 residues. CDR3: CASSDTGFSYNEQFF.

The J gene is TRBJ2-7, the V gene TRBV12-3 or TRBV12-4; TCRdb gives TRBD2 as the D gene, but with no DNA this cannot be confirmed. The CDR3 consists of 17 residues. The CDR3 reads CASSPGTTGSPDYEQYF.

The CDR3 region is CASSPPGNFFLLTF. This chain uses TRBV18 with TRBJ1-2; lacking DNA, the TRBD1 call made by TCRdb goes unchecked. CDR3 length equals 14 residues. Germline CDR1 is KGHSH and CDR2 is LQKENI. Filled out from reference TRBV18 and TRBJ1-2, the complete variable domain reads NAGVMQNPRHLVRRRGQEARLRCSPMKGHSHVYWYRQLPEEGLKFMVYLQKENIIDESGMPKERFSAEFPKEGPSILRIQQVVRGDSAAYFCASSPPGNFFLLTFGSGTRLTVV.

The chain combines TRBV10-3 with TRBJ2-7. This CDR3 is 13 amino acids long. Germline V gives CDR1 ENHRY, CDR2 SYGVKD. The CDR3 loop is CATKPDRSYEQYF.

This chain links TRBV7-9 with TRBJ1-2. This CDR3 has 14 residues. Germline CDR1 and CDR2: SEHNR and FQNEAQ (reference sequence). CDR3 residues: CASSLGGTEYGYTF.

This chain links TRBV5-1 with TRBJ2-5. The CDR3 has 13 amino acids. CDR1 SGHRS and CDR2 YFSETQ come from the germline V gene. CDR3 in amino acids: CASTFDLQETQYF.

The chain recombines TRBV4-3 with TRBJ2-3; TCRdb indicates TRBD2, and absent DNA this call remains unverified. The CDR3 has 17 amino acids. CDR1 and CDR2 from the germline V gene are LGHNA and YSLEER. CDR3 loop: CASSQDPAGGRTDTQYF.

The V and J genes are TRBV7-9 and TRBJ2-1; TCRdb designates TRBD1, a call that cannot be tested without DNA. The CDR3 totals 14 residues. Germline values: CDR1 SEHNR, CDR2 FQNEAQ (reference sequence). The CDR3 reads CASSPETANNEQFF.

The CDR3 is CASTPGPFYEQYF. The V and J genes are TRBV14 and TRBJ2-7. Looked up from germline, CDR1 is SGHDN and CDR2 is FVKESK. The CDR3 is 13 amino acids.

V and J are TRBV6-1 and TRBJ2-7; as DNA is missing, the TRBD2 call by TCRdb cannot be tested. CDR3 length: 15 residues. CDR1 and CDR2 (germline): MNHNS, SASEGT. The chain's CDR3 is CASIEFLGPNYEQYF.

The chain links TRBV7-8 to TRBJ2-3; TCRdb gives TRBD2 as the D gene, but with no DNA this cannot be confirmed. The germline gives CDR1 SGHVS, CDR2 FQNEAQ. The CDR3 contains 16 residues. The CDR3 sequence is CASSLRRERGFDTQYF.

The gene calls are TRBV25-1 and TRBJ1-2. CDR3 length: 14 residues. Germline CDR1 reads MGHDK; CDR2 reads SYGVNS. The CDR3 loop is CASSEGGSLGLYTF.

This chain uses TRBV5-1 with TRBJ2-1; the D call of TRBD1 rests on TCRdb alone, since no DNA is present to check it. Looked up from germline, CDR1 is SGHRS and CDR2 is YFSETQ. The length of the CDR3 is 15 residues. CDR3 sequence: CASSSPGQGYNEQFF.

This CDR3 reads CASSFEQNTGELFF. The chain links TRBV27 to TRBJ2-2. CDR3 length equals 14 residues. The germline V gene has CDR1 MNHEY and CDR2 SMNVEV (reference sequence).

This chain uses TRBV29-1 with TRBJ2-7; TCRdb gives TRBD1 as the D gene, but with no DNA this cannot be confirmed. Germline CDR1 SQVTM, CDR2 ANQGSEA. This CDR3 comprises 17 residues. CDR3 in amino acids: CSVVGGLEGSKAYEQYF.

The gene calls are TRBV14 and TRBJ1-3; absent DNA, TCRdb's TRBD1 call cannot be checked. This CDR3 has 16 amino acids. CDR1 and CDR2 (germline): SGHDN, FVKESK. The CDR3 protein is CASSRTGIFTGNTIYF. The full variable domain, in which reference TRBV14 and TRBJ1-3 provide the parts outside the CDR3, is EAGVTQFPSHSVIEKGQTVTLRCDPISGHDNLYWYRRVMGKEIKFLLHFVKESKQDESGMPNNRFLAERTGGTYSTLKVQPAELEDSGVYFCASSRTGIFTGNTIYFGEGSWLTVV.

The chain couples TRBV6-6 to TRBJ2-1; TCRdb's D gene call, TRBD2, goes unchecked for lack of DNA. The V gene's germline CDR1 is MNHNY and CDR2 SVGAGI (reference sequence). CDR3 length equals 15 residues. CDR3 amino acids: CASQAGLSSYNEQFF.

The chain uses TRBV7-9 and TRBJ2-1; without DNA, the TCRdb call of TRBD2 cannot be checked. Germline CDR1 reads SEHNR; CDR2 reads FQNEAQ (reference sequence). CDR3 length: 14 residues. The chain's CDR3 is CASSLLAGDDEQFF.

This sequence joins TRBV29-1 and TRBJ1-1. This CDR3 is 11 amino acids long. CDR1 SQVTM and CDR2 ANQGSEA come from the germline V gene. CDR3 sequence: CSVGFSAEAFF. The full variable domain, rest sourced from reference TRBV29-1 and TRBJ1-1, is SAVISQKPSRDICQRGTSLTIQCQVDSQVTMMFWYRQQPGQSLTLIATANQGSEATYESGFVIDKFPISRPNLTFSTLTVSNMSPEDSSIYLCSVGFSAEAFFGQGTRLTVV.